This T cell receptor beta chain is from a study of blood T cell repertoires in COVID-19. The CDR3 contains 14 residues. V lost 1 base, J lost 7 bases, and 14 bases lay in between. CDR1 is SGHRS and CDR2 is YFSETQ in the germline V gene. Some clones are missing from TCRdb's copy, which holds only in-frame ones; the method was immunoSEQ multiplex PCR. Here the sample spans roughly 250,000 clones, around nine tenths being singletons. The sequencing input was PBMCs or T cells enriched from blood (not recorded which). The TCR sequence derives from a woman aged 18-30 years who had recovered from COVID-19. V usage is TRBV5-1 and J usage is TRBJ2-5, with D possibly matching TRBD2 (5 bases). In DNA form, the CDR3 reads TGCGCCAGCAGCTTGTTATCTACTGCGGGGACCCAGTACTTC. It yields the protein CASSLLSTAGTQYF.